The 17 T cell receptor beta chains below all came from one sample that was sequenced in a study of T cells in Graves' hyperthyroidism and ophthalmopathy. RNA transcripts served as the template for amplifying TCR beta CDR3 regions. RT-PCR in the first round (using the HTBI primer set) targeted the TCR CDR3. TCRdb used MiXCR to reprocess the multiplex PCR reads, holding one entry per CDR3 protein. The table has fewer than 650,000 distinct CDR3 sequences, around 14% seen once. The sequenced sample was blood. The receptors come from a woman aged 25-40 years with Graves' hyperthyroidism that later progressed to Graves' ophthalmopathy.

This clonotype was seen repeatedly, ten times or more. The rearrangement joins TRBV20-1 to TRBJ1-1; no definite D call. V dropped 1 base and J dropped 1 base, with 10 bases sitting between them. Germline V gives CDR1 DFQATT, CDR2 SNEGSKA (reference sequence). CDR3 size: 14 residues. Written as DNA, the CDR3 is TGCAGTGCTAGAGGGGGAGTTTGGAACACTGAAGCTTTCTTT. Translating gives CSARGGVWNTEAFF.

This clonotype has ten or more counts. This sequence joins TRBV6-2 or TRBV6-3 and TRBJ2-1; 9 bases agree with TRBD2. The germline V gene has CDR1 MNHEY and CDR2 SVGEGT. The CDR3 has 16 amino acids. After removal of 2 bases from V and 4 bases from J, the junction contained 6 bases not matched to a gene. The CDR3 sequence: CASSYRREGPYNEQFF. CDR3 DNA sequence: TGTGCCAGCAGTTACAGGCGGGAGGGTCCATACAATGAGCAGTTCTTC.

This clonotype was seen at least ten times. V usage is TRBV28 and J usage is TRBJ1-4; D is ambiguous. The germline V and J ends were trimmed by 6 bases and 8 bases, with 10 bases remaining between them. The V gene's germline CDR1 is MDHEN and CDR2 SYDVKM. The CDR3 runs to 12 residues. In nucleotides, the CDR3 is TGTGCCAGCAGCCTAGCGTCGGAAAAACTGTTTTTT. Its protein is CASSLASEKLFF.

This clonotype was seen many times. CDR3: CASSESWTANTGELFF. The CDR3 DNA sequence: TGCGCCAGCAGTGAGTCGTGGACAGCGAACACCGGGGAGCTGTTTTTT. The J gene is TRBJ2-2, the V gene TRBV10-1, with TRBD1 as a possible D gene (6 bases). Per the germline V gene, CDR1 is WNHNN and CDR2 is SYGVQD (reference sequence). The CDR3 sequence is 16 residues long. V lost 0 bases, J lost 0 bases, and 8 bases lay in between.

For this clonotype: A much larger clone lies a single base off, so this may be a read error. The CDR3: CAGSFGQGRGYTF. For the CDR3, the DNA is TGTGCCGGCAGTTTCGGACAGGGACGTGGCTACACCTTC. The J gene is TRBJ1-2, the V gene TRBV27; 8 bases line up with TRBD1. The CDR3 spans 13 residues. Germline V gene data show CDR1 as MNHEY and CDR2 as SMNVEV (reference sequence).

Note on this clonotype: This could be a read error, since a much larger clone is one nucleotide away. This chain uses TRBV29-1 with TRBJ2-7, with D perhaps matching TRBD2 (5 bases). The CDR3 is 13 amino acids. Germline values: CDR1 SQVTM, CDR2 ANQGSEA. Trimming shortened V by 4 bases and J by 3 bases, and 13 bases separated the two germline ends. The CDR3 here is CSVGSLEGYEQYF. In nucleotides, the CDR3 is TGCAGCGTTGGCTCGTTAGAGGGCTACGAGCAGTACTTC.

Many counts were recorded for this clonotype. The gene calls are TRBV28 and TRBJ2-1, with 9 bases lining up with TRBD1. Trimming removed 2 bases from V and 5 bases from J; junction bases left unmatched: 4. Germline V lookup: CDR1 MDHEN, CDR2 SYDVKM. The CDR3 consists of 15 residues. The DNA for the CDR3 is TGTGCCAGCAGTTTACCCTGGACAGGGGACAATGAGCAGTTCTTC. Protein sequence: CASSLPWTGDNEQFF.

The J gene is TRBJ2-1, the V gene TRBV11-2, with a possible D match to TRBD2 (6 bases). The V and J ends lost 3 bases and 6 bases respectively, with 21 bases between them. This CDR3 has 17 residues. CDR1 is SGHAT, CDR2 FQNNGV, per germline. In DNA, the CDR3 is TGTGCCAGCAGCTTTGGGGAAACCCGGCGGAGGGGCAATGAGCAGTTCTTC. This sequence encodes CASSFGETRRRGNEQFF.

At least ten counts were recorded for this clonotype. In DNA form, the CDR3 reads TGTGCTAGTGCCACAGGGTCGAGCAATCAGCCCCAGCATTTT. It codes for CASATGSSNQPQHF. The chain links TRBV12-5 to TRBJ1-5; tentatively, D is TRBD1 (6 bases). Germline V CDR1 and CDR2: LGHNT, FRNRAP. The V gene lost 7 bases and the J gene lost 1 base, with 11 bases spanning the gap. The CDR3 has 14 residues.

This clonotype has more than one count but fewer than ten. CDR3 nucleotide sequence: TGTGCCAGCAGTGCCACAAGCTCACAGAACTCCTACAATGAGCAGTTCTTC. This encodes CASSATSSQNSYNEQFF. The chain uses TRBV6-1 and TRBJ2-1, with no clear D. CDR1 is MNHNS, CDR2 SASEGT, per germline. The CDR3 contains 17 residues. V was shortened by 4 bases and J by 0 bases, with 16 bases between the two germline ends.

This clonotype came up a few times. This chain links TRBV6-1 with TRBJ2-4; 9 nucleotides line up with TRBD2. Trimming at V came to 5 bases and at J to 8 bases, leaving 13 bases not matched to a gene. The CDR3 length is 16 residues. Germline CDR1 and CDR2: MNHNS and SASEGT. The CDR3 sequence is CASSNSGSMGFDIQYF. As DNA, the CDR3 is TGTGCCAGCAGTAATAGCGGGAGTATGGGGTTCGACATTCAGTACTTC.

Points on this clonotype: The CDR3 does not close with the conserved phenylalanine or tryptophan, likely indicating a read error. The chain carries TRBV20-1 and TRBJ2-5; D ambiguous. CDR3 length: 11 residues. Germline-derived CDR1 and CDR2 are DFQATT and SNEGSKA (reference sequence). V gave up 4 bases and J gave up 2 bases, with 5 bases separating them. CDR3 bases: TGCAGTGCTATTGAGCAAGAGACCCAGTACCTC. Amino acids: CSAIEQETQYL.

CDR3 nucleotides: TGCGCCAGCAGCAACGATCTAGCGGGAGGCACAGATACGCAGTATTTT. Its protein is CASSNDLAGGTDTQYF. V is TRBV5-1 and J is TRBJ2-3, with TRBD2 identical over 10 bases. The germline V gene encodes CDR1 SGHRS and CDR2 YFSETQ. V was pared by 4 bases and J by 1 base, with 6 bases of the junction left unmatched. This CDR3 is built from 16 residues. Filled out from reference TRBV5-1 and TRBJ2-3, the complete variable domain reads KAGVTQTPRYLIKTRGQQVTLSCSPISGHRSVSWYQQTPGQGLQFLFEYFSETQRNKGNFPGRFSGRQFSNSRSEMNVSTLELGDSALYLCASSNDLAGGTDTQYFGPGTRLTVL.

This clonotype was found many times. This chain uses TRBV6-1 with TRBJ2-1; TRBD2 matches 10 bases. Per germline, CDR1 MNHNS and CDR2 SASEGT. The CDR3 sequence is 14 residues long. After removal of 8 bases from V and 8 bases from J, the junction contained 9 bases not matched to a gene. The CDR3: CASEAGGLGDEQFF. As DNA, the CDR3 is TGTGCCAGCGAAGCGGGAGGGCTAGGGGATGAGCAGTTCTTC.

This rearrangement joins TRBV27 to TRBJ2-1; 13 bases match TRBD2. CDR1 and CDR2 from the germline V gene are MNHEY and SMNVEV (reference sequence). CDR3 size: 17 residues. V shed 3 bases and J 0 bases; nucleotides not matched to a gene: 2. As DNA, the CDR3 is TGTGCCAGCAGTTTCACTAGCGGGAGGGCCTCCTACAATGAGCAGTTCTTC. This encodes CASSFTSGRASYNEQFF.

The table lists this clonotype with many counts. This rearrangement joins TRBV18 to TRBJ2-3, with D possibly matching TRBD2 (5 bases). V lost 3 bases to trimming and J lost 2 bases, with 12 bases between them. The CDR3 covers 15 residues. In germline, CDR1 is KGHSH, CDR2 LQKENI. The CDR3 reads CASSPSDGYTDTQYF. CDR3 coding DNA: TGTGCCAGCTCACCTAGCGACGGATACACAGATACGCAGTATTTT. Full variable domain (outside the CDR3, taken from reference TRBV18 and TRBJ2-3): NAGVMQNPRHLVRRRGQEARLRCSPMKGHSHVYWYRQLPEEGLKFMVYLQKENIIDESGMPKERFSAEFPKEGPSILRIQQVVRGDSAAYFCASSPSDGYTDTQYFGPGTRLTVL.

This clonotype has a handful of counts. A read error may account for a junction end that differs from germline. CDR3 sequence reads: CASPPPTLNGCTF. DNA for the CDR3: TGTGCCAGCCCACCACCGACGTTGAATGGATGCACCTTC. The V and J genes are TRBV18 and TRBJ1-2; D unresolved. The germline V gene encodes CDR1 KGHSH and CDR2 LQKENI. There are 13 residues in the CDR3.